The 21 T cell receptor beta chains below were found in one sample sequenced in a study of T cell responses to AZD1222 COVID-19 vaccine. Libraries were prepared by immunoSEQ multiplex PCR; TCRdb keeps only in-frame clonotypes and omits some of them. The sample yields roughly 120,000 clones, roughly 92% seen once. The specimen was peripheral blood, collected 28 days after the second AZD1222 dose. The receptors were sampled from an adult who received the AZD1222 COVID-19 vaccine.

This chain connects TRBV5-1 to TRBJ2-2; 10 bases agree with TRBD1. From germline, CDR1 is SGHRS and CDR2 YFSETQ. This CDR3 comprises 16 residues. Trimming took 1 base from V and 6 from J; bases not matched to a gene: 6. This CDR3 reads CASSLWDRGVAGELFF. DNA of the CDR3: TGCGCCAGCAGCTTGTGGGACAGGGGTGTTGCCGGGGAGCTGTTTTTT.

By frequency in the sample, this clone is medium-sized. V is TRBV25-1 and J is TRBJ1-5; D unclear. Germline V gene lookup returns CDR1 MGHDK and CDR2 SYGVNS. CDR3 length: 16 amino acids. V shed 0 bases and J shed 2 bases, with 11 bases lying between them. The CDR3 sequence is CASSEYSVMGNQPQHF. CDR3 nucleotides: TGTGCCAGCAGTGAATATTCCGTAATGGGCAATCAGCCCCAGCATTTT.

The J gene is TRBJ2-3, the V gene TRBV7-9; TRBD1 agrees at 8 bases. In germline, CDR1 is SEHNR, CDR2 FQNEAQ (reference sequence). Germline trimming cut 4 bases from V and 2 bases from J; bases unmatched to any gene: 5. The CDR3 covers 15 residues. The CDR3 DNA reads TGTGCCAGCAGCTCGGGACAGGCCAACACAGATACGCAGTATTTT. Amino acid sequence: CASSSGQANTDTQYF.

The rearrangement joins TRBV7-9 to TRBJ1-6; D gene ambiguous. V was trimmed by 5 bases and J by 10 bases, leaving 9 bases between them. The CDR3 is made up of 12 amino acids. Germline V gives CDR1 SEHNR, CDR2 FQNEAQ (reference sequence). As DNA, the CDR3 is TGTGCCAGCAGCGTAGATACGTCACCCCTCCACTTT. This translates into CASSVDTSPLHF.

The chain recombines TRBV7-2 with TRBJ2-5, with 9 bases matching TRBD2. CDR3 length equals 15 residues. J was trimmed by 4 bases and V by 0 bases; bases with no gene match: 3. The germline V gene encodes CDR1 SGHTA and CDR2 FQGNSA. The DNA for the CDR3 is TGTGCCAGCAGCTTAGCCGGGGGACTAGCAGAGACCCAGTACTTC. It yields the protein CASSLAGGLAETQYF.

The V call is TRBV4-3, the J call TRBJ1-1; D not certain. The CDR3 runs 14 residues. CDR1 and CDR2 (germline): LGHNA, YSLEER. V lost 3 bases, J lost 5 bases, and 13 bases lay in between. The CDR3 coding sequence is TGCGCCAGCAGCCAGAAAGCCCGGGAAACTGAAGCTTTCTTT. Translated: CASSQKARETEAFF.

There are a few counts of this clone. This rearrangement joins TRBV10-3 to TRBJ1-4; TRBD1 agrees at 9 bases. V trimming: 6 bases; J trimming: 6 bases; junction bases outside the gene matches: 2. The CDR3 totals 13 residues. Germline V gives CDR1 ENHRY, CDR2 SYGVKD. The chain's CDR3 is CAISRDRDEKLFF. In nucleotides, the CDR3 is TGTGCCATCAGCCGGGACAGGGATGAAAAACTGTTTTTT.

The gene calls are TRBV4-2 and TRBJ1-6; 7 positions agree with TRBD1. CDR3 length: 17 residues. Trimming at V came to 0 bases and at J to 3 bases, leaving 5 bases not matched to a gene. Germline V gives CDR1 LGHNA, CDR2 YNFKEQ. CDR3: CASSQDRAGGYNSPLHF. As DNA, the CDR3 is TGTGCCAGCAGCCAAGATCGGGCAGGGGGCTATAATTCACCCCTCCACTTT.

The chain couples TRBV12-3 or TRBV12-4 to TRBJ2-2; 7 bases fit TRBD2. J lost 5 bases, V lost 7 bases, and 4 bases had no gene match. This CDR3 region has 13 residues. CDR3 bases: TGTGCCAGCACGGGGGGTGGTACCGGGGAGCTGTTTTTT. As protein: CASTGGGTGELFF.

This chain links TRBV4-1 with TRBJ2-3, with 10 bases aligning to TRBD2. The ends lost 1 base at V and 5 bases at J; junction bases unmatched: 6. CDR1 is MGHRA, CDR2 YSYEKL, per germline. The CDR3 totals 16 residues. The CDR3 reads CASSQVSERGGDTQYF. The CDR3 DNA follows: TGCGCCAGCAGCCAAGTTTCGGAGCGGGGGGGAGATACGCAGTATTTT.

The chain carries TRBV5-1 and TRBJ2-7; D gene unclear. The length of the CDR3 is 13 residues. The ends were cut back, 4 bases at V and 0 bases at J, with 8 bases in the middle. The germline V gene encodes CDR1 SGHRS and CDR2 YFSETQ. Here the CDR3 DNA reads TGCGCCAGCAGCCCAGGAGCCTCCTACGAGCAGTACTTC. Translation: CASSPGASYEQYF.

V gene TRBV15 combines with J gene TRBJ1-4; TRBD1 matches 7 bases. The junction had 8 bases not matched to a gene; V was cut back by 0 bases and J by 7 bases. The CDR3 loop spans 16 amino acids. Germline lookup yields CDR1 LNHNV and CDR2 YYDKDF (reference sequence). CDR3 region: CATSRDLTGQGEKLFF. CDR3 bases: TGTGCCACCAGCAGAGATCTGACAGGGCAAGGTGAAAAACTGTTTTTT.

The CDR3 loop reads CASRGGGTEAFF. CDR3 DNA sequence: TGTGCCAGCAGAGGCGGGGGTACTGAAGCTTTCTTT. This sequence joins TRBV5-5 and TRBJ1-1; a weak D match, TRBD1 (5 bases). Germline V gene sequence: CDR1 SGHKS, CDR2 YYEKEE (reference sequence). The CDR3 loop spans 12 amino acids. V lost 5 bases to trimming and J lost 5 bases, with 10 bases between them.

V gene TRBV9 combines with J gene TRBJ2-3, with 12 nucleotides matching TRBD2. The V segment lost 5 bases and the J segment 3 bases; nucleotides outside the gene matches: 7. Germline-derived CDR1 and CDR2 are SGDLS and YYNGEE. The CDR3 spans 16 residues. CDR3 coding DNA: TGTGCCAGCAGTCCTAGCGGGGGGGCCGGGACAGATACGCAGTATTTT. This translates into CASSPSGGAGTDTQYF.

V usage is TRBV5-1 and J usage is TRBJ1-6, with a tentative D call TRBD1 (5 bases). From germline, CDR1 is SGHRS and CDR2 YFSETQ. V lost 1 base and J lost 6, with 11 bases in between. The CDR3 is made up of 15 amino acids. The CDR3 is CASSLIGGSNSPLHF. DNA of the CDR3: TGCGCCAGCAGCTTGATTGGGGGTTCTAATTCACCCCTCCACTTT.

V and J are TRBV12-3 or TRBV12-4 and TRBJ2-5, with D possibly matching TRBD1 (6 bases). V was shortened by 6 bases and J by 5 bases, with 13 bases between the two germline ends. This CDR3 comprises 13 residues. The CDR3 nucleotides read TGTGCCAGCAGCCCAGGGGCTCGGGAGACCCAGTACTTC. Its protein product is CASSPGARETQYF.

The rearrangement joins TRBV6-5 to TRBJ2-1, with 11 bases lining up with TRBD2. CDR3 size: 14 residues. The V gene end was trimmed by 6 bases and the J gene end by 7 bases; junction bases not matched to a gene: 5. Germline V gives CDR1 MNHEY, CDR2 SVGAGI. The CDR3 DNA is TGTGCCAGCAGGAGACTAGCGGGGAGTAATGAGCAGTTCTTC. The encoded protein is CASRRLAGSNEQFF.

This clone was observed once. The CDR3 here is CATRHRGGEKLFF. The CDR3 DNA follows: TGTGCCACCCGACACAGGGGAGGGGAAAAACTGTTTTTT. V usage is TRBV24-1 and J usage is TRBJ1-4; 7 bases fit TRBD1. Germline lookup yields CDR1 KGHDR and CDR2 SFDVKD. The CDR3 has 13 residues. With V trimmed by 9 bases and J by 8 bases, 8 bases remained unmatched.

The chain has TRBV2 and TRBJ2-6; D is unresolved. Germline assignment: CDR1 SNHLY and CDR2 FYNNEI. The V end lost 7 bases, the J end lost 2 bases, and 9 bases lay between the germline ends. This CDR3 comprises 14 residues. CDR3 region: CASTTSAGANVLTF. CDR3 bases: TGTGCCAGCACGACATCGGCTGGGGCCAACGTCCTGACTTTC.

The V and J genes are TRBV10-2 and TRBJ2-3, with a possible D match to TRBD1 (5 bases). The CDR3 extends over 14 amino acids. In germline, CDR1 is WSHSY, CDR2 SAAADI. Between the trimmed V and J ends, which lost 6 bases and 4 bases, there was a span of 14 bases. The DNA of the CDR3 is TGCGCCAGCAGGGGCCAGGGCCCCGCAGATACGCAGTATTTT. Translating it yields CASRGQGPADTQYF.

The genes are TRBV18 and TRBJ2-1; 11 bases map to TRBD2. The ends lost 6 bases at V and 6 bases at J; junction bases unmatched: 4. CDR3 length: 14 amino acids. Germline V gene sequence: CDR1 KGHSH, CDR2 LQKENI. CDR3 sequence reads: CASSQGLAGNEQFF. The CDR3 DNA reads TGTGCCAGCTCGCAAGGACTAGCGGGCAATGAGCAGTTCTTC. Full variable domain (outside the CDR3, taken from reference TRBV18 and TRBJ2-1): NAGVMQNPRHLVRRRGQEARLRCSPMKGHSHVYWYRQLPEEGLKFMVYLQKENIIDESGMPKERFSAEFPKEGPSILRIQQVVRGDSAAYFCASSQGLAGNEQFFGPGTRLTVL.